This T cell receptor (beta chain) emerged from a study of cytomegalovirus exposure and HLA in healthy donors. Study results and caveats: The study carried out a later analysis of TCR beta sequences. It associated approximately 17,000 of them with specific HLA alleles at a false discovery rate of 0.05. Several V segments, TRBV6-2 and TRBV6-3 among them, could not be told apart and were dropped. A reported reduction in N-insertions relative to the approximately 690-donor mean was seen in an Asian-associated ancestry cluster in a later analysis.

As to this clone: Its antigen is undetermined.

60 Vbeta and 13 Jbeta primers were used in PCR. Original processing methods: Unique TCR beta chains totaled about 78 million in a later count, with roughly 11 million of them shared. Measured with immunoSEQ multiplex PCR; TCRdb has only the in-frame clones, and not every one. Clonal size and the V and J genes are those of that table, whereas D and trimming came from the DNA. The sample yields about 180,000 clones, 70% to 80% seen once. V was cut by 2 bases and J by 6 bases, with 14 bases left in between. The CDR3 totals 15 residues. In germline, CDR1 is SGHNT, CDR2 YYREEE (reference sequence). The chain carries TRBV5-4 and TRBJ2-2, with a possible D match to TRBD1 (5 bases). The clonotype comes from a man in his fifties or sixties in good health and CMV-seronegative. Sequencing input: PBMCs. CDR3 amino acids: CASSLGAQIAGELFF. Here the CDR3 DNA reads TGTGCCAGCAGCTTAGGGGCGCAGATCGCCGGGGAGCTGTTTTTT. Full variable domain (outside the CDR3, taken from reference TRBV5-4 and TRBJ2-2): ETGVTQSPTHLIKTRGQQVTLRCSSQSGHNTVSWYQQALGQGPQFIFQYYREEENGRGNFPPRFSGLQFPNYSSELNVNALELDDSALYLCASSLGAQIAGELFFGEGSRLTVL.